This T cell receptor (beta chain) was identified in a study of control samples from healthy donors and cancer patients. Some clones are missing from TCRdb's copy, which holds only in-frame ones; the method was immunoSEQ multiplex PCR. The sample has 80,000 to 85,000 clones; over 75% are singletons. The V gene lost 3 bases and the J gene lost 0 bases, with 15 bases spanning the gap. The CDR3 totals 16 residues. Germline V gene sequence: CDR1 LGHNT, CDR2 FRNRAP. The chain couples TRBV12-5 to TRBJ2-7; D may be TRBD1 or TRBD2 (5 bases each). This TCR was sampled from a woman aged 50 to 65 in good health. The material sequenced was blood. The CDR3 DNA reads as TGTGCTAGTGGTTTTGTGGGACGGGCACCCTCCTACGAGCAGTACTTC. Translation gives CASGFVGRAPSYEQYF.